These 21 T cell receptor beta chains came from one sample sequenced in a study of blood T cell repertoires in COVID-19. Produced via immunoSEQ multiplex PCR; TCRdb's table is partial and in-frame only. The repertoire holds 150,000 to 180,000 clones, with roughly 81% as singletons. The sequenced sample consisted of peripheral blood. The source of these receptors is a woman aged 55-70 years with COVID-19, enrolled during active disease.

The chain is built from TRBV5-8 and TRBJ2-5; TRBD1 is a possible D gene (6 bases). Germline values: CDR1 SGHTS, CDR2 YDEGEE. This CDR3 has 18 amino acids. Trimming cost V 6 bases and J 5 bases, with 29 bases left between them. The CDR3 DNA reads as TGTGCCAGCACTCTAAAGGTTTTGGGCAGGGGACCTCGGGAGACCCAGTACTTC. This translates into CASTLKVLGRGPRETQYF.

The rearrangement joins TRBV14 to TRBJ2-1; 11 bases are a match to TRBD2. The CDR3 totals 17 residues. Germline-derived CDR1 and CDR2 are SGHDN and FVKESK. The junction had 8 bases not matched to a gene; V was cut back by 1 base and J by 6 bases. In nucleotides, the CDR3 is TGTGCCAGCAGCCAAGCCTTTAGCGGGAGGGCCTCCAATGAGCAGTTCTTC. The encoded protein is CASSQAFSGRASNEQFF.

V usage is TRBV24-1 and J usage is TRBJ2-1; 7 nucleotides agree with TRBD2. Unmatched junction bases numbered 4, after V lost 3 bases and J lost 3 bases. Germline V gene sequence: CDR1 KGHDR, CDR2 SFDVKD. The CDR3 has 15 residues. CDR3 amino acids: CATSDTGGSYNEQFF. CDR3 nucleotides: TGTGCCACCAGTGATACGGGAGGCAGCTACAATGAGCAGTTCTTC.

The chain employs TRBV25-1 and TRBJ1-4, with D maybe TRBD1 (6 bases). Germline V gene sequence: CDR1 MGHDK, CDR2 SYGVNS. The V and J ends lost 1 base and 10 bases respectively, with 16 bases between them. The length of the CDR3 is 15 residues. For the CDR3, the DNA is TGTGCCAGCAGTGAATTCGGACAGCCGGGGGGAAAACTGTTTTTT. Its translation is CASSEFGQPGGKLFF.

V usage is TRBV2 and J usage is TRBJ2-1; 7 nucleotides line up with TRBD2. V trimming: 0 bases; J trimming: 4 bases; junction bases outside the gene matches: 3. The length of the CDR3 is 15 residues. CDR1 is SNHLY and CDR2 is FYNNEI in the germline V gene. The CDR3 nucleotides read TGTGCCAGCAGTGAAGCGCGGACTAGTTACAATGAGCAGTTCTTC. This gives the protein CASSEARTSYNEQFF.

This clone was counted a single time. CDR3 nucleotide sequence: TGTGCCTGGAGCCGGAGCAATCAGCCCCAGCATTTT. Residues: CAWSRSNQPQHF. The chain recombines TRBV30 with TRBJ1-5; D call uncertain. Deletions cut 3 bases from V and 1 base from J, with 4 bases between. Germline V CDR1 and CDR2: GTSNPN, SVGIG (reference sequence). This CDR3 region has 12 residues.

The chain combines TRBV6-5 with TRBJ1-6; 7 bases are a match to TRBD1. The germline V gene has CDR1 MNHEY and CDR2 SVGAGI. The CDR3 has 13 residues. V was clipped by 7 bases and J by 5 bases; unmatched bases: 2. The CDR3 nucleotides are TGTGCCAGCATGGGACAGAATAATTCACCCCTCCACTTT. Translation: CASMGQNNSPLHF.

The V and J genes are TRBV7-2 and TRBJ2-7; 8 bases agree with TRBD1. Germline-derived CDR1 and CDR2 are SGHTA and FQGNSA. This CDR3 is 15 amino acids long. V was clipped by 5 bases and J by 7 bases; unmatched bases: 13. CDR3 sequence (DNA): TGTGCCAGCAGCGCCCCAGGGGGCTCCCCTCGGGAGCAGTACTTC. It specifies CASSAPGGSPREQYF.

J is TRBJ1-2 and V is TRBV10-3; 10 bases map to TRBD1. V was clipped by 0 bases and J by 6 bases; unmatched bases: 10. Germline CDR1 and CDR2: ENHRY and SYGVKD. The CDR3 spans 17 residues. CDR3 nucleotide sequence: TGTGCCATCAGTGAGTCGGGGACAGGGGACCGGTCGGATGGCTACACCTTC. Protein: CAISESGTGDRSDGYTF.

The rearrangement uses TRBV6-1 and TRBJ1-2; TRBD1 is a possible D gene (6 bases). The V end was cut by 0 bases, the J end by 8 bases, with 16 bases between. The CDR3 has 15 amino acids. The V gene's germline CDR1 is MNHNS and CDR2 SASEGT. In DNA, the CDR3 is TGTGCCAGCAGTGAAGCGTTGGCGGGGGCATACGGCTACACCTTC. The encoded protein is CASSEALAGAYGYTF.

The V gene is TRBV6-1, the J gene TRBJ1-6, with D possibly matching TRBD1 (6 bases). Germline V lookup: CDR1 MNHNS, CDR2 SASEGT. The germline V and J ends were trimmed by 2 bases and 9 bases, with 14 bases remaining between them. The CDR3 totals 15 residues. Here the CDR3 DNA reads TGTGCCAGCAGTGAATGGGGGGGCCGCTTTTCACCCCTCCACTTT. Its protein product is CASSEWGGRFSPLHF.

The chain recombines TRBV18 with TRBJ1-1; D call uncertain. Germline V gene sequence: CDR1 KGHSH, CDR2 LQKENI. The CDR3 is 14 amino acids. V lost 2 bases, J lost 0 bases, and 7 bases lay in between. The CDR3 spells CASSPSRVNTEAFF. The CDR3 DNA follows: TGTGCCAGCTCACCATCGAGAGTGAACACTGAAGCTTTCTTT.

V usage is TRBV11-2 and J usage is TRBJ1-4, with TRBD1 matching 9 bases. CDR1 SGHAT and CDR2 FQNNGV come from the germline V gene. The CDR3 loop spans 14 amino acids. V was clipped by 6 bases and J by 8 bases; unmatched bases: 7. The CDR3 DNA is TGTGCCAGCAGTACCTACAGGGGGCGAGAAAAACTGTTTTTT. Protein product: CASSTYRGREKLFF.

The V gene is TRBV7-2, the J gene TRBJ2-7; D unclear. The CDR3 is 13 residues long. Trimming removed 1 base at V and 6 bases at J, with 10 bases between. Germline CDR1 and CDR2: SGHTA and FQGNSA. The CDR3 coding sequence is TGTGCCAGCAGCTTAGTAGTAGATATCGAGCAGTACTTC. Its translation is CASSLVVDIEQYF.

This chain uses TRBV6-5 with TRBJ2-4; D not resolved. The V end was cut by 7 bases, the J end by 9 bases, with 10 bases between. This CDR3 contains 11 residues. Germline V gene lookup returns CDR1 MNHEY and CDR2 SVGAGI. CDR3 region: CASTTKSIQYF. CDR3 coding DNA: TGTGCCAGCACCACGAAGAGCATTCAGTACTTC.

CDR3 protein: CASIVWWGANTEAFF. The CDR3 DNA reads as TGTGCCAGCATCGTGTGGTGGGGCGCGAACACTGAAGCTTTCTTT. The gene calls are TRBV27 and TRBJ1-1, with D tentatively TRBD1 (5 bases). The CDR3 is made up of 15 amino acids. Deletions cut 7 bases from V and 1 base from J, with 16 bases between. Per the germline V gene, CDR1 is MNHEY and CDR2 is SMNVEV (reference sequence).

This clone came up once. V usage is TRBV19 and J usage is TRBJ2-3; D is perhaps TRBD2 (6 bases). The V end lost 6 bases, the J end lost 0 bases, and 10 bases lay between the germline ends. The germline V gene encodes CDR1 LNHDA and CDR2 SQIVND (reference sequence). The CDR3 contains 14 residues. The CDR3 DNA follows: TGTGCCAGTAGATGGAGCGGGAGCACAGATACGCAGTATTTT. This sequence encodes CASRWSGSTDTQYF. The variable domain in full, completed from reference TRBV19 and TRBJ2-3, reads DGGITQSPKYLFRKEGQNVTLSCEQNLNHDAMYWYRQDPGQGLRLIYYSQIVNDFQKGDIAEGYSVSREKKESFPLTVTSAQKNPTAFYLCASRWSGSTDTQYFGPGTRLTVL.

J is TRBJ2-1 and V is TRBV24-1; a possible D gene is TRBD2 (5 bases). The ends were cut back, 5 bases at V and 1 base at J, with 17 bases in the middle. The germline V gene has CDR1 KGHDR and CDR2 SFDVKD. This CDR3 region has 17 residues. The CDR3 coding sequence is TGTGCCACCAGTGCGGGGAACCTCCCATTTTCCTACAATGAGCAGTTCTTC. The encoded protein is CATSAGNLPFSYNEQFF.

The chain is built from TRBV29-1 and TRBJ2-1; tentative D call: TRBD1 (6 bases). This CDR3 spans 14 amino acids. Trimming cost V 6 bases and J 2 bases, with 14 bases left between them. Germline CDR1 SQVTM, CDR2 ANQGSEA. The CDR3 region is CSVVGDITYNEQFF. DNA of the CDR3: TGCAGCGTGGTCGGGGACATCACCTACAATGAGCAGTTCTTC.

CDR3 bases: TGCAGCGTTGAAAGCGGGGATCAGCCCCAGCATTTT. Its protein product is CSVESGDQPQHF. This chain uses TRBV29-1 with TRBJ1-5; D is undetermined. The CDR3 has 12 residues. V dropped 2 bases and J dropped 5 bases, with 7 bases sitting between them. Germline V gene sequence: CDR1 SQVTM, CDR2 ANQGSEA.

CDR3 sequence reads: CASTDVGFLEEGDTEAFF. The DNA for the CDR3 is TGTGCCAGTACGGATGTGGGCTTCCTCGAGGAGGGTGACACTGAAGCTTTCTTT. The chain is built from TRBV19 and TRBJ1-1; D gene uncertain. The CDR3 runs to 18 residues. The V gene's germline CDR1 is LNHDA and CDR2 SQIVND (reference sequence). With 7 bases removed from V and 3 bases from J, the gap between germline ends came to 27 bases.